The clone carrying this TCR beta chain was seen many times. Its target is not known. The sample is drawn from a study of Graves' ophthalmopathy and Graves' hyperthyroidism. Regarding the study as a whole: Blood contained most expanded thyroid clonotypes exceeding 0.001 frequency.

V shed 5 bases, J shed 0 bases, and the junction held 5 bases outside the gene matches. The CDR3 consists of 18 residues. Other autoimmune disease, uncontrolled infection, pregnancy and lactation led to exclusion. The TCR beta CDR3 regions underwent amplification from RNA transcripts. Amplification began with first-round RT-PCR using HTBI primers, then second-round multiplex PCR was performed. TCRdb re-derived calls from the multiplex PCR reads in MiXCR, one entry per CDR3 protein. The data contain around 340,000 distinct CDR3 sequences, about 17% of them singletons. V is TRBV12-3 or TRBV12-4 and J is TRBJ2-6, with 12 bases aligning to TRBD2. Specimen: peripheral blood. The source of this sequence is an adult man with Graves' ophthalmopathy. CDR3 protein: CASSPGLAGASGANVLTF. DNA of the CDR3: TGTGCCAGCAGTCCGGGACTAGCGGGTGCCTCTGGGGCCAACGTCCTGACTTTC.